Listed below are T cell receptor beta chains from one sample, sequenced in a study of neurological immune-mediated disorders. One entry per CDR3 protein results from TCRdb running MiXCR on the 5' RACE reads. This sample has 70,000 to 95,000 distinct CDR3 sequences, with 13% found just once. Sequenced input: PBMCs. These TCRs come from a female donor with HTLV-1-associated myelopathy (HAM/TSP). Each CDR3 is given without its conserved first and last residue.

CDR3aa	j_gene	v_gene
ATSQGWDRIYNEQF	TRBJ2-1	TRBV4-1
ASSKAPRGGRVTEAF	TRBJ1-1	TRBV21-1
ASSFLIGTTPSGANVLT	TRBJ2-6	TRBV5-1
ASSLQGLGKNIQY	TRBJ2-4	TRBV5-5
ASSEQRGLADTQY	TRBJ2-3	TRBV2
ASSLAHSGYGI	TRBJ2-1	TRBV12-3/TRBV12-4
SARLAGGRETQY	TRBJ2-5	TRBV20-1
ASSQDRKLEQY	TRBJ2-7	TRBV4-2
ASRTSVGGPYEQY	TRBJ2-7	TRBV12-3/TRBV12-4
ASSYRDTEAF	TRBJ1-1	TRBV3-1
ASSLWGGPNTEAF	TRBJ1-1	TRBV28
ASSLGADRGIHTIY	TRBJ1-3	TRBV7-8
SVVTGGRGSPLH	TRBJ1-6	TRBV29-1
ASSLVTGTETF	TRBJ1-1	TRBV11-2
ASSLGGRGWGF	TRBJ2-1	TRBV7-2
ASSLSTGGEKLF	TRBJ1-4	TRBV12-3/TRBV12-4
ASSNAGGGEQY	TRBJ2-7	TRBV6-5
ASSLFLRDRREQY	TRBJ2-7	TRBV27
ASSQEGVRGHEQY	TRBJ2-7	TRBV4-1
ASSGDANTGELF	TRBJ2-2	TRBV5-1
ASSSTGANVLT	TRBJ2-6	TRBV12-3/TRBV12-4
SARLADRNAYSIIYGYT	TRBJ1-2	TRBV20-1
SASRTAGSDSPLH	TRBJ1-6	TRBV20-1
ASRNGLAALGSVQF	TRBJ2-1	TRBV2
ASSRQSNEQF	TRBJ2-1	TRBV7-9
ASSLSGFYSPLH	TRBJ1-6	TRBV28
ASSPSGNTGELF	TRBJ2-2	TRBV12-3/TRBV12-4
SARDRTFRAEAF	TRBJ1-1	TRBV20-1
ASTAWTGGNQPQH	TRBJ1-5	TRBV2
SADRDGRFHGYT	TRBJ1-2	TRBV20-1
ASSQPGGGTDTQY	TRBJ2-3	TRBV4-1
SAHTGTGGGYT	TRBJ1-2	TRBV20-1
SAGAGSSETQY	TRBJ2-5	TRBV20-1
ASSLSRAPDWVTNEQF	TRBJ2-1	TRBV7-6
ASSLTVAYNNEQF	TRBJ2-1	TRBV5-1
ATSGGSSYEQY	TRBJ2-7	TRBV7-9
SAVMRANYGYT	TRBJ1-2	TRBV20-1
ASSLRDSRGPDTQY	TRBJ2-3	TRBV27
ASSLLRFSEITNTQY	TRBJ2-3	TRBV11-2
ASSNRMAGGSYEQY	TRBJ2-7	TRBV5-1
ASSRSGRRAGGIDEQF	TRBJ2-1	TRBV4-2
SAMSGKGSGANVLT	TRBJ2-6	TRBV20-1
ASSSAGTSTDTQY	TRBJ2-3	TRBV5-1
ASSSAGTVLSSYNEQF	TRBJ2-1	TRBV6-5
ASSLAYTGRFTEAF	TRBJ1-1	TRBV18
ASSLLSGRNTGELF	TRBJ2-2	TRBV5-1
ASSLGGPYNSPLH	TRBJ1-6	TRBV6-6
SARDPNSQTQY	TRBJ2-5	TRBV20-1
SASSSGGNIQY	TRBJ2-4	TRBV20-1
ASGRGTDTQY	TRBJ2-3	TRBV5-1
ASSLGQGDGYT	TRBJ1-2	TRBV3-1
ASSPGQALNTEAF	TRBJ1-1	TRBV12-3/TRBV12-4
ASSPGTRDTIQY	TRBJ2-4	TRBV18
ASSTAWGGSYEQY	TRBJ2-7	TRBV7-2